A single sample gave rise to the 6 T cell receptor beta chains below, sequenced in a study of TIL therapy for anti-PD-1-resistant metastatic lung cancer. The libraries were made with immunoSEQ v3. Some clones are missing from TCRdb's copy, which holds only in-frame ones; the method was immunoSEQ multiplex PCR. This sample carries 36,000 or so clones, more than 60% of them seen once, and the ten largest clones take 4.5% to 6%. Time point indicated: pre-treatment sample, taken before nivolumab and TIL therapy. Sequenced here: blood, sampled at baseline. These receptors all stem from a person between 30 and 79 years old with non-small cell lung cancer.

This clone was found a few times. The V and J genes are TRBV2 and TRBJ1-5; TRBD1 matches 10 bases. Germline trimming cut 4 bases from V and 5 bases from J; bases unmatched to any gene: 5. The CDR3 runs 15 residues. Germline V gene sequence: CDR1 SNHLY, CDR2 FYNNEI. The CDR3: CASSGVGTGDQPQHF. The DNA of the CDR3 is TGTGCCAGCAGTGGTGTGGGGACAGGGGATCAGCCCCAGCATTTT.

This clone was detected once. The gene calls are TRBV7-2 and TRBJ2-1, with D possibly being TRBD2 (7 bases). The CDR3 has 15 amino acids. The germline V gene encodes CDR1 SGHTA and CDR2 FQGNSA. V was cut by 6 bases and J by 0 bases, with 12 bases left in between. The CDR3 DNA sequence: TGTGCCAGCAGGGTGGGGGGGCCCTCCTACAATGAGCAGTTCTTC. Translation gives CASRVGGPSYNEQFF.

This clone occurred a few times. This chain connects TRBV4-3 to TRBJ1-2; possibly TRBD1 for D (5 bases). The germline V and J ends were trimmed by 0 bases and 6 bases, with 5 bases remaining between them. Germline CDR1 reads LGHNA; CDR2 reads YSLEER. The CDR3 is made up of 12 amino acids. The CDR3 region has the DNA TGCGCCAGCAGCCAAGAGGGGGATGGCTACACCTTC. The encoded protein is CASSQEGDGYTF.

V is TRBV4-3 and J is TRBJ2-7; 12 nucleotides agree with TRBD1. The germline V gene has CDR1 LGHNA and CDR2 YSLEER. V was pared by 0 bases and J by 6 bases, with 9 bases of the junction left unmatched. This CDR3 is 17 amino acids long. The CDR3 loop reads CASSQDTEGQGAFEQYF. The CDR3 nucleotides read TGCGCCAGCAGCCAAGATACAGAGGGACAGGGGGCGTTCGAGCAGTACTTC.

The chain links TRBV7-7 to TRBJ2-3; 11 positions match TRBD1. The CDR3 has 15 residues. With V trimmed by 5 bases and J by 4 bases, 5 bases remained unmatched. Germline assignment: CDR1 SSHAT and CDR2 FNYEAQ (reference sequence). The CDR3 coding sequence is TGTGCCAGCAGCCTGGGGACAGGGGGAGCAGATACGCAGTATTTT. This codes for CASSLGTGGADTQYF.

J is TRBJ2-5 and V is TRBV20-1; D is ambiguous. Trimming removed 5 bases at V and 2 bases at J, with 6 bases between. The V gene's germline CDR1 is DFQATT and CDR2 SNEGSKA (reference sequence). The CDR3 has 11 residues. In nucleotides, the CDR3 is TGCAGTGCTGGGCGGCAAGAGACCCAGTACTTC. Its protein product is CSAGRQETQYF.